This T cell receptor beta chain originates from a study of sequential checkpoint blockade in melanoma. For the study at large: Arm A got nivolumab then ipilimumab; arm B the reverse, 1:1. After both sequences, patients received maintenance nivolumab.

Stated treatment: randomized to nivolumab then ipilimumab (arm A) or the reverse (arm B). Patients had received no earlier DNA-damaging chemotherapy. From thawed PBMCs, live CD3+CD8+ cells negative for CD19 and CD56 were sorted. The table came from immunoSEQ multiplex PCR; TCRdb's copy has only in-frame clones and leaves some out. The profile covers over 15,000 clones, with 45% to 65% appearing a single time and roughly 18% taken by the ten largest. This clone was seen a few times. This specimen consisted of CD8+ T cells sorted from blood (inferred from file names), obtained from a patient given nivolumab and ipilimumab in sequence. This receptor was obtained from a human donor with melanoma.

The CDR3 coding sequence is TGCGCCAGCAGCCTGAGGACAGGGTTGAATTCACCCCTCCACTTT. It translates to CASSLRTGLNSPLHF. The chain uses TRBV4-1 and TRBJ1-6, with 8 bases fitting TRBD1. This CDR3 is 15 amino acids long. The trim removed 4 bases at V and 7 bases at J, leaving 6 bases unmatched. CDR1 MGHRA and CDR2 YSYEKL come from the germline V gene.